These T cell receptor beta chains were read from a single sample in a study of T cell repertoires in cytomegalovirus infection. TCRdb passed the reads through MiXCR, listing each CDR3 protein once. The sample records some 390,000 distinct CDR3 sequences, around a sixth being singletons. The sequenced sample was PBMCs. Receptor source: a human donor in good health (CMV status not recorded). Some clones in this sample may be carry-over from other donors' samples. CDR3s include the opening cysteine and the closing phenylalanine or tryptophan. D genes are given only for firm matches. Expanded clones get a size class; other rows say once, few or many, or leave the size out.

cdr3_aa: CASSLTSGNRDTQYF
cdr3_nt: TGTGCCAGCAGCTTAACAAGCGGGAATAGAGATACGCAGTATTTT
clone_size: many
j_call: TRBJ2-3
v_call: TRBV7-2
d_call: TRBD2

cdr3_aa: CATIGGGLSTEAFF
cdr3_nt: TGTGCCACCATAGGGGGAGGGCTAAGTACTGAAGCTTTCTTT
clone_size: few
j_call: TRBJ1-1
v_call: TRBV28
d_call: NA

cdr3_aa: CASSQGGVEKLFF
cdr3_nt: TGTGCCAGCAGCCAAGGGGGGGTTGAAAAACTGTTTTTT
clone_size: many
j_call: TRBJ1-4
v_call: TRBV7-2
d_call: NA

cdr3_aa: CASSLRSASGRRETQYF
cdr3_nt: TGTGCCAGCAGCTTAAGGTCGGCTAGCGGGAGGAGGGAGACCCAGTACTTC
clone_size: many
j_call: TRBJ2-5
v_call: TRBV7-2
d_call: TRBD2

cdr3_aa: CASSAGGNNEQFF
cdr3_nt: TGCGCCAGCAGCGCGGGGGGGAACAATGAGCAGTTCTTC
clone_size: once
j_call: TRBJ2-1
v_call: TRBV10-1
d_call: TRBD2

cdr3_aa: CASSLVSGLAVADTQYF
cdr3_nt: TGTGCCAGCAGCTTAGTGTCGGGACTAGCCGTTGCAGATACGCAGTATTTT
clone_size: many
j_call: TRBJ2-3
v_call: TRBV7-2
d_call: TRBD2

cdr3_aa: CASSLYGTGYNYGYTF
cdr3_nt: TGTGCCAGCAGTTTGTATGGGACAGGGTACAACTATGGCTACACCTTC
clone_size: few
j_call: TRBJ1-2
v_call: TRBV6-2/TRBV6-3
d_call: TRBD1

cdr3_aa: CASSYREGTYEQYF
cdr3_nt: TGTGCCAGCAGCTACCGGGAGGGGACCTACGAGCAGTACTTC
clone_size: few
j_call: TRBJ2-7
v_call: TRBV7-9
d_call: TRBD2

cdr3_aa: CAITGGGTKDYEQYF
cdr3_nt: TGTGCCATCACGGGTGGCGGGACGAAAGACTACGAGCAGTACTTC
clone_size: many
j_call: TRBJ2-7
v_call: TRBV10-3
d_call: NA

cdr3_aa: CATSRDRDPGLTQHF
cdr3_nt: TGTGCCACCAGCAGAGACCGGGACCCCGGTTTGACCCAGCATTTT
clone_size: NA
j_call: TRBJ1-5
v_call: TRBV15
d_call: NA

cdr3_aa: CASSSPGLALNEQFF
cdr3_nt: TGTGCCAGCAGCTCCCCGGGACTAGCTCTCAATGAGCAGTTCTTC
clone_size: many
j_call: TRBJ2-1
v_call: TRBV7-9
d_call: TRBD2

cdr3_aa: CASSPGSQPQHF
cdr3_nt: TGTGCCAGCTCACCAGGATCTCAGCCCCAGCATTTT
clone_size: NA
j_call: TRBJ1-5
v_call: TRBV18
d_call: NA

cdr3_aa: CASSVASLGMNTEAFF
cdr3_nt: TGTGCCAGCAGTGTCGCCAGCCTTGGAATGAACACTGAAGCTTTCTTT
clone_size: few
j_call: TRBJ1-1
v_call: TRBV12-3/TRBV12-4
d_call: NA

cdr3_aa: CSASPGVVDTQYF
cdr3_nt: TGCAGTGCTAGCCCCGGAGTTGTAGATACGCAGTATTTT
clone_size: once
j_call: TRBJ2-3
v_call: TRBV20-1
d_call: NA

cdr3_aa: CASSSSGGPGETQYF
cdr3_nt: TGTGCCAGCAGCTCTAGCGGGGGGCCGGGAGAGACCCAGTACTTC
clone_size: few
j_call: TRBJ2-5
v_call: TRBV7-8
d_call: TRBD2

cdr3_aa: CASRSGSLIQETQYF
cdr3_nt: TGCGCCAGCAGGTCCGGGTCATTAATCCAAGAGACCCAGTACTTC
clone_size: few
j_call: TRBJ2-5
v_call: TRBV5-1
d_call: NA

cdr3_aa: CASSRGTATGELFF
cdr3_nt: TGTGCCAGCAGTAGAGGGACAGCCACCGGGGAGCTGTTTTTT
clone_size: many
j_call: TRBJ2-2
v_call: TRBV12-3/TRBV12-4
d_call: TRBD1

cdr3_aa: CASSYRGSGNTIYF
cdr3_nt: TGTGCCAGCAGTTACAGGGGCTCTGGAAACACCATATATTTT
clone_size: many
j_call: TRBJ1-3
v_call: TRBV12-3/TRBV12-4
d_call: TRBD1

cdr3_aa: CASSQDGRVTEAFF
cdr3_nt: TGCGCCAGCAGCCAAGACGGAAGGGTCACTGAAGCTTTCTTT
clone_size: few
j_call: TRBJ1-1
v_call: TRBV4-3
d_call: NA

cdr3_aa: CASSSQGGTYGYTF
cdr3_nt: TGTGCCAGCAGCTCGCAGGGAGGCACCTATGGCTACACCTTC
clone_size: many
j_call: TRBJ1-2
v_call: TRBV7-2
d_call: NA

cdr3_aa: CASSFSPGRRSYEQYF
cdr3_nt: TGTGCCAGCAGCTTTTCTCCGGGACGAAGGAGCTACGAGCAGTACTTC
clone_size: many
j_call: TRBJ2-7
v_call: TRBV7-8
d_call: NA

cdr3_aa: CASSLTQYRASNQPQHF
cdr3_nt: TGTGCCAGCAGCTTAACCCAATACAGGGCTAGCAATCAGCCCCAGCATTTT
clone_size: many
j_call: TRBJ1-5
v_call: TRBV7-2
d_call: NA

cdr3_aa: CASSQDNPSEVQFF
cdr3_nt: TGCGCCAGCAGCCAAGATAACCCCTCGGAAGTGCAGTTCTTC
clone_size: NA
j_call: TRBJ2-1
v_call: TRBV4-1
d_call: NA

cdr3_aa: CASSLVGGTTTDTQYF
cdr3_nt: TGTGCCAGCAGCTTAGTGGGTGGGACTACCACAGATACGCAGTATTTT
clone_size: NA
j_call: TRBJ2-3
v_call: TRBV11-2
d_call: TRBD2

cdr3_aa: CASSLGTNYNSPLHF
cdr3_nt: TGTGCCAGCAGCTTGGGGACCAACTATAATTCACCCCTCCACTTT
clone_size: NA
j_call: TRBJ1-6
v_call: TRBV5-6
d_call: NA

cdr3_aa: CASSMRWFGEQFF
cdr3_nt: TGTGCCAGTAGTATGAGATGGTTTGGTGAGCAGTTCTTC
clone_size: NA
j_call: TRBJ2-1
v_call: TRBV19
d_call: NA

cdr3_aa: CASSSGQGALRGYTF
cdr3_nt: TGTGCCAGCAGCTCTGGACAGGGGGCGTTAAGAGGCTACACCTTC
clone_size: many
j_call: TRBJ1-2
v_call: TRBV7-2
d_call: TRBD1

cdr3_aa: CASTPPGLAGGRPYEQYF
cdr3_nt: TGTGCCAGCACCCCACCGGGGCTAGCGGGCGGCCGTCCCTACGAGCAGTACTTC
clone_size: few
j_call: TRBJ2-7
v_call: TRBV28
d_call: TRBD2

cdr3_aa: CASFPRNRDTGELFF
cdr3_nt: TGTGCCAGCTTCCCCCGGAACAGGGACACCGGGGAGCTGTTTTTT
clone_size: NA
j_call: TRBJ2-2
v_call: TRBV18
d_call: NA

cdr3_aa: CASSQDRGSYTF
cdr3_nt: TGCGCCAGCAGCCAAGATCGGGGGAGCTACACCTTC
clone_size: NA
j_call: TRBJ1-2
v_call: TRBV4-3
d_call: NA

cdr3_aa: CASGLGLNSGPDYGYTF
cdr3_nt: TGTGCTAGTGGTTTGGGGTTGAACTCGGGGCCCGACTATGGCTACACCTTC
clone_size: many
j_call: TRBJ1-2
v_call: TRBV12-5
d_call: NA

cdr3_aa: CSARAVGEQFF
cdr3_nt: TGCAGTGCTAGAGCCGTTGGGGAGCAGTTCTTC
clone_size: many
j_call: TRBJ2-1
v_call: TRBV20-1
d_call: NA